This is a list of T cell receptor beta chains from one sample in a study of cytomegalovirus exposure and HLA in healthy donors. TCRdb's copy holds only in-frame clones and misses some; the assay was immunoSEQ multiplex PCR. This table holds fewer than 200,000 clones, roughly 74% found once. The source material was PBMCs. The receptor source for this set is a female donor in good health and CMV-seronegative. Each CDR3 is given without its conserved first and last residue. A D gene is named only where the DNA matches it firmly.

TRBD1	TRBV11-2	TRBJ1-2	ASSQGQNYGYT
TRBD2	TRBV9	TRBJ2-3	ASSHSGRGTDTQY
NA	TRBV4-1	TRBJ2-3	ACSPLGGVSTDTQY
NA	TRBV5-6	TRBJ1-1	ASSHGQGGTEAF
NA	TRBV15	TRBJ2-1	ATSEGYNEQF
NA	TRBV9	TRBJ2-7	ASSPPGLGSEQY
TRBD2	TRBV4-3	TRBJ2-1	ASSQGSGRTNEQF
NA	TRBV27	TRBJ2-4	ASSPQVGKNIQY
TRBD2	TRBV27	TRBJ2-5	ASSLKSSGVETQY
TRBD2	TRBV6-5	TRBJ2-5	ASSYLGGAVTQY
TRBD1	TRBV19	TRBJ2-5	ASSIGTGGGETQY
NA	TRBV7-9	TRBJ2-1	ASSRESRNEQF
NA	TRBV30	TRBJ1-2	AWIQGVGYT
TRBD2	TRBV5-5	TRBJ2-1	ASRGAGGPNEQF
NA	TRBV6-5	TRBJ2-1	ASRSFTYNEQF
NA	TRBV9	TRBJ2-2	ASSVKPQGSPNTGELF
NA	TRBV30	TRBJ1-4	AWSTSRTNPKLF
TRBD1	TRBV7-2	TRBJ1-2	ASSSTGGRSYGYT
NA	TRBV19	TRBJ1-1	ASSRAPGVEAF
TRBD2	TRBV7-9	TRBJ2-1	ASSPGGGRAANEQF
NA	TRBV2	TRBJ2-4	ASSDGELAKNIQY
NA	TRBV29-1	TRBJ2-3	SVEFYTDTQY
TRBD1	TRBV5-1	TRBJ2-7	ASSLAGSGGYEQY
NA	TRBV7-9	TRBJ1-1	ASSLWSNTEAF
TRBD2	TRBV7-9	TRBJ2-3	ASSPGGGTQY
NA	TRBV5-4	TRBJ2-5	ASSLAGLQETQY
TRBD2	TRBV5-1	TRBJ2-7	ASSLGMGLAGGEQY
NA	TRBV6-5	TRBJ2-7	ASSDNYEQY
TRBD1	TRBV11-3	TRBJ1-2	ASSLGGQGESYGYT
NA	TRBV11-3	TRBJ1-6	ASSLGQNNSPLH
TRBD2	TRBV7-2	TRBJ2-3	ASSLGGRALHTDTQY
TRBD1	TRBV28	TRBJ2-7	ASKGQGRGEQY
TRBD1	TRBV28	TRBJ1-1	ASRDRTGMNTEAF
TRBD1	TRBV30	TRBJ1-1	AWRAGTGGFNEAF
TRBD1	TRBV5-4	TRBJ1-1	ASSSRDRGLNTEAF
TRBD1	TRBV18	TRBJ2-3	ASSPLTGGIDTQY